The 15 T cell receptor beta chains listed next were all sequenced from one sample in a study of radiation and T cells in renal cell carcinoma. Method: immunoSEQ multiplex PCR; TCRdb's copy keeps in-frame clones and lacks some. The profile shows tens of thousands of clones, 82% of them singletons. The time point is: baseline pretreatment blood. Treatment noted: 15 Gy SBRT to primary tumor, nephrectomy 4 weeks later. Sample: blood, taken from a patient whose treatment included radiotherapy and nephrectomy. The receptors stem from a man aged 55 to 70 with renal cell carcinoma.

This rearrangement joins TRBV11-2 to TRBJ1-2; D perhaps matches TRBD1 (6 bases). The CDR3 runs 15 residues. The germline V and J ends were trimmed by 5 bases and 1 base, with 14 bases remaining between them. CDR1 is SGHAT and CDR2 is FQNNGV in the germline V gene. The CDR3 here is CASSLLQGHNYGYTF. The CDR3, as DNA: TGTGCCAGCAGCCTTTTACAGGGACATAACTATGGCTACACCTTC.

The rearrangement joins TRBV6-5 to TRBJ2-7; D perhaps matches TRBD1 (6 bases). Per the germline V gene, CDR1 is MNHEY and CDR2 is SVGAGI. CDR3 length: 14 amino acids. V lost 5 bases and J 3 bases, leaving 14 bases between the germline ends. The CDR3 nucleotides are TGTGCCAGCAGTAATTCAGGGGCCTACTACGAGCAGTACTTC. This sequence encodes CASSNSGAYYEQYF.

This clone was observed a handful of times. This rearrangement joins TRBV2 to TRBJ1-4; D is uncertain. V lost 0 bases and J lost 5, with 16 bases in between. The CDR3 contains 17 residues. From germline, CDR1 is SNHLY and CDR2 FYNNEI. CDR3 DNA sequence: TGTGCCAGCAGTGAAGCGAGAGGTTTGTCTATGAATGAAAAACTGTTTTTT. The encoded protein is CASSEARGLSMNEKLFF.

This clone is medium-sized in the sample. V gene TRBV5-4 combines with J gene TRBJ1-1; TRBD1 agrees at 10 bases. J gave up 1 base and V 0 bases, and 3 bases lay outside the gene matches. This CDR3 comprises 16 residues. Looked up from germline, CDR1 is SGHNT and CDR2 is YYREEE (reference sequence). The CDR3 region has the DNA TGTGCCAGCAGCTTGGCTAGGGACAGGGGGAACACTGAAGCTTTCTTT. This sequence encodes CASSLARDRGNTEAFF.

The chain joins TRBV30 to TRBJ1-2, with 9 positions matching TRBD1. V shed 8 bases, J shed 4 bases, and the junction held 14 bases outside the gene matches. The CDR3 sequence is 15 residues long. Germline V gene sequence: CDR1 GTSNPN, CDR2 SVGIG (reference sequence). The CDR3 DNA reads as TGTGCCCGAACCGGCCCCGGGACAGGGCCCTATGGCTACACCTTC. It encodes CARTGPGTGPYGYTF.

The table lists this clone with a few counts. CDR3 sequence reads: CASSLRGQGVVNEQFF. CDR3 coding DNA: TGTGCCAGCAGTTTAAGGGGCCAGGGGGTTGTCAATGAGCAGTTCTTC. The chain links TRBV27 to TRBJ2-1, with 7 bases that match TRBD1. CDR1 and CDR2 (germline): MNHEY, SMNVEV (reference sequence). CDR3 size: 16 residues. V lost 2 bases, J lost 6 bases, and 10 bases stayed unmatched.

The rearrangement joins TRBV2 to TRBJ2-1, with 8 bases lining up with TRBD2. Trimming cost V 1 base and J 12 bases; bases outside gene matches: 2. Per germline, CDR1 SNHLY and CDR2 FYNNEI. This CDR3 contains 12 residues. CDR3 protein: CASSEDRGGQFF. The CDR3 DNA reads TGTGCCAGCAGTGAAGATCGGGGGGGGCAGTTCTTC.

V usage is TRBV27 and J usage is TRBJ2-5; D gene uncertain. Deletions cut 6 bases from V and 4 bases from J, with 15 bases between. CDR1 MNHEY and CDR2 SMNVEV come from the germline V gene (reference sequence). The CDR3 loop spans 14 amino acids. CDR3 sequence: CASSPLVGLETQYF. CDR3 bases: TGTGCCAGCAGCCCTTTGGTGGGGTTAGAGACCCAGTACTTC.

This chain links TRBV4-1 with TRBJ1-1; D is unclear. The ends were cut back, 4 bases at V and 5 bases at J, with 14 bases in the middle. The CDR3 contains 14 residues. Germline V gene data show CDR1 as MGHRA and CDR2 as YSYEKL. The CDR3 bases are TGCGCCAGCAGCCCAAGTGGGATCGGGACTGAAGCTTTCTTT. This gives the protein CASSPSGIGTEAFF.

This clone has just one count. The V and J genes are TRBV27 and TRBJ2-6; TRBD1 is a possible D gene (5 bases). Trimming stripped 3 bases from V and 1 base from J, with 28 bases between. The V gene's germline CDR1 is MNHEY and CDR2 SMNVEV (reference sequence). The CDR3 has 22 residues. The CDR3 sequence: CASSFRPTQDMGLLSGANVLTF. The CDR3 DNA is TGTGCCAGCAGTTTCCGCCCAACCCAGGACATGGGCCTCCTGTCTGGGGCCAACGTCCTGACTTTC.

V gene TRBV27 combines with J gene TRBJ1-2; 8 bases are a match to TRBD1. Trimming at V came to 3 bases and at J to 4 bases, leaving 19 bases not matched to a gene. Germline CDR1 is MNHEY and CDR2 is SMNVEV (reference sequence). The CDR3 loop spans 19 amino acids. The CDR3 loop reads CASSFSGEDRARFLYGYTF. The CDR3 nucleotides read TGTGCCAGCAGTTTTTCCGGCGAGGACAGGGCGCGGTTTCTCTATGGCTACACCTTC.

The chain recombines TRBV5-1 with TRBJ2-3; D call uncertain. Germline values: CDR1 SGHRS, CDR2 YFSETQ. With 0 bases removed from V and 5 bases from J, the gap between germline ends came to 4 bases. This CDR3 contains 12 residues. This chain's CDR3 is CASSLGRDTQYF. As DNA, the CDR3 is TGCGCCAGCAGCTTGGGAAGAGATACGCAGTATTTT.

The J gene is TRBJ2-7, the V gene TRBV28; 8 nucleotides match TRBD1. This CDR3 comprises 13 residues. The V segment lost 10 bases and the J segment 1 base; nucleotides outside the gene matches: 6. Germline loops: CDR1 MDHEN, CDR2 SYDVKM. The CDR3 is CATYRQGSYEQYF. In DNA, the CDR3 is TGTGCCACCTACAGACAGGGGTCCTACGAGCAGTACTTC.

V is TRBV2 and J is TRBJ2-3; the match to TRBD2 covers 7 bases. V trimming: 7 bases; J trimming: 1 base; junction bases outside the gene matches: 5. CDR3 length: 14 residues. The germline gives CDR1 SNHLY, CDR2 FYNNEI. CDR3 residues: CASMLSGGTDTQYF. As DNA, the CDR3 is TGTGCCAGCATGTTGAGCGGGGGCACAGATACGCAGTATTTT.

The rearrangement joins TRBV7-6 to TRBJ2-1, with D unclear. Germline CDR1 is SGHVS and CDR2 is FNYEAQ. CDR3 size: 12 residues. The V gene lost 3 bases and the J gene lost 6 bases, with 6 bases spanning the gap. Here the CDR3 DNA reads TGTGCCAGCAGCTTGTCCATCAATGAGCAGTTCTTC. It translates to CASSLSINEQFF.